This T cell receptor beta chain derives from a study of blood T cell repertoires in COVID-19. At the level of the study: Researchers got acute and convalescent COVID-19 samples from the United States, Italy and Spain.

Sequencing was performed with immunoSEQ multiplex PCR; in TCRdb, only in-frame clones are kept and a portion is missing. The table includes fewer than 150,000 clones, 85% to 90% detected once. The V and J ends lost 5 bases and 7 bases, in that order; junction bases with no gene match: 14. This CDR3 has 16 amino acids. Germline values: CDR1 SGHAT, CDR2 FQNNGV. This sequence originates from an elderly woman with acute or convalescent COVID-19. Specimen: peripheral blood. The chain has TRBV11-2 and TRBJ2-1; 7 nucleotides align to TRBD2. The chain's CDR3 is CASSASGGVRTNEQFF. The CDR3 DNA follows: TGTGCCAGCAGCGCCAGTGGGGGGGTGCGGACGAATGAGCAGTTCTTC. Supplemented by reference TRBV11-2 and TRBJ2-1, the full variable domain reads EAGVAQSPRYKIIEKRQSVAFWCNPISGHATLYWYQQILGQGPKLLIQFQNNGVVDDSQLPKDRFSAERLKGVDSTLKIQPAKLEDSAVYLCASSASGGVRTNEQFFGPGTRLTVL.